Included here is one T cell receptor beta chain sequence, with context. The antigen it recognizes is unknown. No clone much larger than this one lies a single base away; base qualities are absent. Preparation of the library involved multiplex PCR. Sequencing was performed on an Illumina HiSeq 4000. iRepertoire HTBI primers and Arm-PCR amplification of CDR3 regions were used to construct TCR beta libraries. Before sequencing, the PCR products went through gel purification. As for how the authors treated the data: Gene usage analysis of CDR3 amino acid clonotypes relied on the roughly 67 TRBV and about 15 TRBJ segments identified across samples. COPE and FqMerger were used to merge the filtered high-quality paired reads into contigs. BLAST was used to align contigs to the IMGT TRBV, TRBD and TRBJ reference genes, and CDR3 was defined following IMGT. Any clonotype with a frequency above 0.1% was classified as a highly expanded clone. Repertoire diversity was measured by Shannon entropy, and V-J evenness by the Gini coefficient. A clonotype found in more than one individual was treated as public. TCRdb reprocessed the public reads (quality trimming at Q25 with fastp, clone calling with MiXCR) and kept in-frame beta chains. Records with the same CDR3 protein are collapsed into one entry carrying the most frequent genes and DNA. TCRdb, not the authors, supplied the V and J calls. This sample holds around 450,000 distinct CDR3 sequences; 15% to 20% were observed only once. The ten most abundant clones make up approximately 12% of the sample.

These data are taken from a study of regulatory T cells in long-lasting Graves disease (dated by TCRdb to the early 2020s). Concerning the study at large: Patients with newly diagnosed Graves' disease had been on antithyroid drugs for under 3 months. Peripheral blood TCR sequencing and RNA sequencing compared persistent Graves' disease patients with newly diagnosed Graves' disease patients. The study was registered as a clinical trial and conducted in China. A total of some 35 samples underwent TCR sequencing: around 13 from persistent and approximately 20 from newly diagnosed Graves' disease patients. Study-wide conclusions, independent of this receptor: Compared with newly diagnosed patients, persistent Graves' disease patients had lower TCR Shannon entropy and fewer highly expanded clones, which suggests clonal expansion. Persistent disease showed preferential use of TRBV28, TRBJ1-2 and TRBJ2-5, whereas newly diagnosed disease favored TRBV20-1 and TRBJ2-1. Peripheral blood alone was examined, since thyroid tissue, which constituted the primary lesion, could not be accessed. Persistent patients shared more public clonotypes among themselves (around 3,000) than newly diagnosed patients did (about 900). Only the TCR beta chain was sequenced and analyzed. The authors acknowledged the small sample size as a limitation that may reduce accuracy.

The time point label of this sample denotes: newly diagnosed GD, antithyroid drugs for less than 3 months. For both TCR sequencing and RNA sequencing, RNA was extracted from PBMCs in TRIzol. Graves' disease was diagnosed according to American Thyroid Association guidelines. The patients came from an endocrinology department in Xi'an, China. Each patient gave approximately 10 milliliters of peripheral blood, collected in an EDTA anticoagulant tube. PBMCs were isolated by Ficoll Paque Plus density gradient separation without further T cell sorting. An Agilent 2100 Bioanalyzer and agarose gel were used to check RNA quality, while a NanoDrop 2000 measured RNA concentration. The germline V gene sets CDR1 to SNHLY and CDR2 to FYNNEI. Inclusive of the bounding cysteine and phenylalanine, the CDR3 is 15 residues long. The CDR3 DNA has 45 bases and is translated from base 1. The junction carries 12 bases between V and J, which are trimmed by 0 bases and 4 bases respectively.

In addition, the sample was reused for a study of T cells in Graves' hyperthyroidism and ophthalmopathy. Taken from the second paper: Stable Graves' hyperthyroidism was defined as the absence of progression to ophthalmopathy over 18 months of follow-up. Hyperthyroidism patients were newly diagnosed, had a disease duration of under 2 months, and were aged 18 to 65 years. Exclusion was applied to patients with uncontrolled infections, other autoimmune diseases, pregnancy or lactation. Diagnoses relied on clinical symptoms, serum thyroxine and TRAb, thyroid ultrasound and orbital computed tomography. A first-round RT-PCR of the TCR CDR3 used the HTBI primer set with the Qiagen OneStep RT-PCR kit. Most expanded thyroid clonotypes (frequency above 0.001) were also found in blood, which suggests that blood repertoires may mirror thyroid immune responses. Ophthalmopathy was separated from stable hyperthyroidism by a 13 V-J signature model, with over 85% sensitivity and around 81% specificity obtained in cross-validation and 80%/75% obtained in testing. In validation, progression to ophthalmopathy was predicted by the model with around 70% sensitivity and 72% to 85% specificity, a median of roughly six months before onset. A discovery cohort of 95 to 100 patients, 43 with Graves' ophthalmopathy and 57 with stable Graves' hyperthyroidism, was used to find distinguishing TCR V-J signatures. Whether ophthalmopathy could be predicted prospectively was tested in an independent validation cohort made up of approximately 19 hyperthyroidism patients plus 17 patients who later progressed to ophthalmopathy. The approximately 100 discovery patients were divided at random into training and test sets in a 7:3 ratio. In addition, the study compared T-cell repertoires in thyroid tissue and in blood from six Graves' hyperthyroidism patients. Once sampling was done, hyperthyroidism patients were given methimazole at a starting dose of 30 mg daily, whereas ophthalmopathy patients were given high-dose intravenous methylprednisolone. A second multiplex PCR round built the libraries, followed by size selection and purification. Paired-end sequencing of the libraries was performed with 100 bp reads on an Illumina HiSeq2000. SOAPnuke was used to process the raw data, with reads discarded if the reads contained adapters or uncalled bases, had a mean Phred below 15, or lacked an exact constant-primer or identifier match. High-quality paired reads were merged using COPE v1.2.5, and each unique nucleotide sequence was defined as a clonotype. MiTCR v1.1 was used to align clonotypes to the IMGT TRBV, TRBD and TRBJ reference segments. Only V-J combinations with frequency above 0.0001, covering roughly 99% of repertoires, were analysed. The TCS score was defined as F50 (clonal expansion) divided by E x V (chaos), with BLOSUM62-based TCRdist calculated between CDR3 peptides within each V-J. Welch's t-statistics and random forest reduced roughly 530 V-J features to 10 to 15, which were used in a naive Bayes classifier (R e1071). No statistical method was used to fix the sample size in advance, and group allocation was not hidden from the investigators. The paper describes TCR Vbeta CDR3 sequencing of about 140 peripheral blood samples, made up of about 41 ophthalmopathy patients, 70 to 75 hyperthyroidism patients and roughly 17 progressor patients.

This chain is built from TRBV2 and TRBJ1-1; a tentative D call is TRBD1 (5 bases match). The clonotype was recovered from a man aged 35-49 years with Graves disease. Donor details come from another sample of the same person, matched by shared clones. The sequenced sample was peripheral blood mononuclear cells (PBMCs), obtained at new diagnosis, from a patient treated with antithyroid drugs. For the CDR3, the sequence is CASSEAPGRSTEAFF. The DNA sequence is as follows: TGTGCCAGCAGTGAAGCCCCAGGGAGGAGCACTGAAGCTTTCTTT.